The 9 T cell receptor beta chains below were found in one sample sequenced in a study of breast tumors, draining lymph nodes, adjacent tissues (dated by TCRdb to the mid-2010s). The library was made by multiplex PCR. Data came from an Illumina HiSeq 2000. In TCRdb, the public reads were trimmed at Q25 with fastp and aligned with MiXCR, with productive beta chains retained. CDR3 protein duplicates are merged, each entry listing the most common genes and DNA. This sample gives about 52,000 distinct CDR3 sequences in total; roughly 39% of them show up just once. The top ten clones comprise approximately 10% of the sample. The specimen sequenced was breast tumor tissue. The receptors come from a female donor with breast cancer. Some clones in this sample may be carry-over from other donors' samples.

This clonotype was found a few times. The rearrangement links TRBV2 to TRBJ1-2; D is unresolved. The CDR3 contains 12 residues. Trimming cost V 7 bases and J 4 bases, with 10 bases left between them. In germline, CDR1 is SNHLY, CDR2 FYNNEI. CDR3 nucleotides: TGTGCCAGCACTGAGGCGGGCTATGGCTACACCTTC. Protein sequence: CASTEAGYGYTF.

This clonotype appeared many times. The chain links TRBV24-1 to TRBJ2-1; D is tentatively TRBD1 or TRBD2 (5 bases each). Between the trimmed V and J ends, which lost 4 bases and 0 bases, there was a span of 18 bases. The CDR3 spans 18 residues. CDR1 and CDR2 (germline): KGHDR, SFDVKD. CDR3 nucleotide sequence: TGTGCCACCAGTGACACCGGGGCCGCAGGCGGCTCCTACAATGAGCAGTTCTTC. It codes for CATSDTGAAGGSYNEQFF.

In its sample, this clonotype was seen many times. This chain links TRBV6-2 or TRBV6-3 with TRBJ1-6; D uncertain. From germline, CDR1 is MNHEY and CDR2 SVGEGT. The CDR3 covers 14 residues. V lost 3 bases, J lost 9 bases, and 12 bases lay in between. As DNA, the CDR3 is TGTGCCAGCAGTTATCGATCCCCGGCTTCACCCCTCCACTTT. This gives the protein CASSYRSPASPLHF.

This clonotype was detected ten times or more. The chain is built from TRBV15 and TRBJ1-4; 7 bases match TRBD1. Germline trimming cut 2 bases from V and 8 bases from J; bases unmatched to any gene: 8. Germline V gene sequence: CDR1 LNHNV, CDR2 YYDKDF (reference sequence). CDR3 size: 15 residues. In DNA, the CDR3 is TGTGCCACCAGCAGAAGCGGGACAGCGTCGGAAAAACTGTTTTTT. Translation: CATSRSGTASEKLFF.

At least ten counts were recorded for this clonotype. The rearrangement links TRBV30 to TRBJ1-2, with D possibly TRBD1 on 5 matching bases. The CDR3 has 13 residues. Germline CDR1 reads GTSNPN; CDR2 reads SVGIG (reference sequence). Deletions cut 7 bases from V and 6 bases from J, with 18 bases between. The CDR3 here is CAFPEAGRDGYTF. In nucleotides, the CDR3 is TGTGCCTTCCCTGAGGCAGGGCGTGATGGCTACACCTTC.

This clonotype was recorded many times. The genes are TRBV20-1 and TRBJ1-5; TRBD1 might be the D (5 bases). V was shortened by 3 bases and J by 4 bases, with 16 bases between the two germline ends. Germline values: CDR1 DFQATT, CDR2 SNEGSKA (reference sequence). There are 15 residues in the CDR3. The CDR3 DNA is TGCAGTGCTAGCCCCCCCCAGGGATCTAATCAGCCCCAGCATTTT. Translation gives CSASPPQGSNQPQHF.

This clonotype appeared many times. J is TRBJ1-3 and V is TRBV9; D is possibly TRBD1 (6 bases). The germline CDR1 and CDR2 sequences are SGDLS and YYNGEE. The V and J ends lost 2 bases and 2 bases respectively, with 11 bases between them. The CDR3 runs 15 residues. Written as DNA, the CDR3 is TGTGCCAGCAGCGTCGAGGGGGTTGCTGGAAACACCATATATTTT. Translating gives CASSVEGVAGNTIYF.

This clonotype showed up many times. The rearrangement uses TRBV5-1 and TRBJ2-3; 10 bases agree with TRBD2. Germline V gene sequence: CDR1 SGHRS, CDR2 YFSETQ. V shed 0 bases and J 2 bases; nucleotides not matched to a gene: 3. The CDR3 contains 16 residues. The CDR3 DNA reads as TGCGCCAGCAGCTTGGCTAGCGGGAGTTTCACAGATACGCAGTATTTT. It translates to CASSLASGSFTDTQYF.

This clonotype has at least ten counts. The V gene is TRBV5-5, the J gene TRBJ2-1; D might be TRBD1 (5 bases). Per germline, CDR1 SGHKS and CDR2 YYEKEE (reference sequence). V was shortened by 4 bases and J by 8 bases, with 13 bases between the two germline ends. The CDR3 covers 13 residues. The CDR3, as DNA: TGTGCCAGCAGCCAACTTGGGGCCTATGAGCAGTTCTTC. Residues: CASSQLGAYEQFF. The full variable domain, its missing parts supplied by reference TRBV5-5 and TRBJ2-1, is DAGVTQSPTHLIKTRGQQVTLRCSPISGHKSVSWYQQVLGQGPQFIFQYYEKEERGRGNFPDRFSARQFPNYSSELNVNALLLGDSALYLCASSQLGAYEQFFGPGTRLTVL.